This TCR beta chain was captured in a study of blood T cell repertoires in COVID-19. Study details: Donors in the United States, Italy and Spain gave samples during acute or convalescent COVID-19.

Across about two dozen US areas, participants ranged in age from roughly 18 to 95 years. Resolution of symptoms, clearance, or two negative PCRs was present in recovered Cohort 3 donors. Some clones are missing from TCRdb's copy, which holds only in-frame ones; the method was immunoSEQ multiplex PCR. Here the sample spans roughly 350,000 clones, 80% to 95% being singletons. This clone was recorded only once. With V trimmed by 4 bases and J by 0 bases, 7 bases remained unmatched. This CDR3 is built from 16 residues. CDR1 and CDR2 (germline): LGHDT, YNNKEL (reference sequence). Sequencing was done on a sample of PBMCs or T cells enriched from blood (not recorded which). The chain carries TRBV3-1 (or the pseudogene TRBV3-2) and TRBJ1-1; 8 nucleotides align to TRBD1. The TCR was taken from a woman aged 25 to 39 who had recovered from COVID-19. Here the CDR3 reads CASSPAGTGMNTEAFF. The CDR3 DNA sequence: TGTGCCAGCAGCCCCGCCGGGACAGGTATGAACACTGAAGCTTTCTTT.